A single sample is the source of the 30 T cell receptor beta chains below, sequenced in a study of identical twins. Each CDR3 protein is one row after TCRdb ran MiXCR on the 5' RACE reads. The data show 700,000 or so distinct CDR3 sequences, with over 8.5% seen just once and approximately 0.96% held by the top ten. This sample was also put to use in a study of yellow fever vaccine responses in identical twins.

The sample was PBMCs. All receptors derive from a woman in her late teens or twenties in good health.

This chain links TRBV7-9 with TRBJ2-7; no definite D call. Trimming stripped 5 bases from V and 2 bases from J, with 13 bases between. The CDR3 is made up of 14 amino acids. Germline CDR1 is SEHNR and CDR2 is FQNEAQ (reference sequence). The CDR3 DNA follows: TGTGCCAGCAGCGATAGAGTAGCAACCTACGAGCAGTACTTC. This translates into CASSDRVATYEQYF.

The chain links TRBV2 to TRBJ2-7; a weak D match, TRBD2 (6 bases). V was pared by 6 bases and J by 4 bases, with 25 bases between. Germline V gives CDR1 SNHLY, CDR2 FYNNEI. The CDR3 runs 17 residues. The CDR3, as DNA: TGTGCCAGCAGCTCGCACTCGGACTACCTAGGCCCGTACGAGCAGTACTTC. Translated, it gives CASSSHSDYLGPYEQYF. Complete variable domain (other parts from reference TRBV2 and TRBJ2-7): EPEVTQTPSHQVTQMGQEVILRCVPISNHLYFYWYRQILGQKVEFLVSFYNNEISEKSEIFDDQFSVERPDGSNFTLKIRSTKLEDSAMYFCASSSHSDYLGPYEQYFGPGTRLTVT.

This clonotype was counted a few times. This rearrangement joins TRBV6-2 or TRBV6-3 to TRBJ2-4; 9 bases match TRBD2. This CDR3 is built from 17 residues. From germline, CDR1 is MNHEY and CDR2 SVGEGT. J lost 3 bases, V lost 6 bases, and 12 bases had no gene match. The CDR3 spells CASRPDLSGSFKNIQYF. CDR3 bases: TGTGCCAGCAGACCCGATCTTAGCGGGAGTTTCAAAAACATTCAGTACTTC.

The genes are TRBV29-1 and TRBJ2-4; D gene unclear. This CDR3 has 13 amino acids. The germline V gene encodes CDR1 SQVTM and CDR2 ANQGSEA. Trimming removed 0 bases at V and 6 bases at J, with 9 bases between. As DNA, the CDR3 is TGCAGCGTTGAAGATGGCCCGGGAAACATTCAGTACTTC. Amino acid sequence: CSVEDGPGNIQYF.

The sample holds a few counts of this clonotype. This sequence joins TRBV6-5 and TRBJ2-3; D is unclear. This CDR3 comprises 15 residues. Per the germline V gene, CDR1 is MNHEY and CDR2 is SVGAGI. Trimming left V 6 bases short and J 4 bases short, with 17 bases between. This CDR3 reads CASSYGGGVSDTQYF. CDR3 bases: TGTGCCAGCAGCTACGGTGGTGGGGTATCAGATACGCAGTATTTT.

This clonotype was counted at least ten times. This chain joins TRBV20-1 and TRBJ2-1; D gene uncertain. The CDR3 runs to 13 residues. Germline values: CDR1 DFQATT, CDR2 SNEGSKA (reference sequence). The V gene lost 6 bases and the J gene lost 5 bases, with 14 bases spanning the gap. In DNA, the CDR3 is TGCAGTGCCCTAAACGGCCGTAACAATGAGCAGTTCTTC. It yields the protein CSALNGRNNEQFF.

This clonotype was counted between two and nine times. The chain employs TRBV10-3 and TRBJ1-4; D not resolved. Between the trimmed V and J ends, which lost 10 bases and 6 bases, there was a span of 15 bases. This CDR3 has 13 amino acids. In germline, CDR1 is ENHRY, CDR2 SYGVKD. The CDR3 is CATRSESDEKLFF. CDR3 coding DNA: TGTGCCACTCGAAGCGAGTCGGATGAAAAACTGTTTTTT.

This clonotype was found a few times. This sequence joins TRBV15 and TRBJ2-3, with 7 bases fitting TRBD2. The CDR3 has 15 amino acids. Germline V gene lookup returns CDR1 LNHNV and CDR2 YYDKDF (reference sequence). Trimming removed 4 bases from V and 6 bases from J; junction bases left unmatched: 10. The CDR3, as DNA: TGTGCCACCAGCAAGGGAAGCGGGAAGTCGGATACGCAGTATTTT. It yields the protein CATSKGSGKSDTQYF.

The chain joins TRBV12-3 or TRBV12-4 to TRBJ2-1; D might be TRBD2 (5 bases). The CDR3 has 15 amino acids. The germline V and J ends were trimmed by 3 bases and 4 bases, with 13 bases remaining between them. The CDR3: CASSFSDQAYNEQFF. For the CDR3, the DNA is TGTGCCAGCAGTTTTAGCGATCAGGCGTACAATGAGCAGTTCTTC.

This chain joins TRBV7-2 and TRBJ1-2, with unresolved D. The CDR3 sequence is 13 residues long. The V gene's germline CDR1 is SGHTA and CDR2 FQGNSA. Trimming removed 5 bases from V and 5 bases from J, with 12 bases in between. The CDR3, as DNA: TGTGCCAGCAGCCGATCCTCGGGGTATGGCTACACCTTC. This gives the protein CASSRSSGYGYTF.

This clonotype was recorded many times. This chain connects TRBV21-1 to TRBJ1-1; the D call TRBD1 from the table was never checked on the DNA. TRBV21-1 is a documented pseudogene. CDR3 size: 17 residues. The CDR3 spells CASSREYTGSMDTEAFF. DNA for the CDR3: TGTGCCAGCAGCAGAGAGTACACAGGGTCGATGGACACTGAAGCTTTCTTT.

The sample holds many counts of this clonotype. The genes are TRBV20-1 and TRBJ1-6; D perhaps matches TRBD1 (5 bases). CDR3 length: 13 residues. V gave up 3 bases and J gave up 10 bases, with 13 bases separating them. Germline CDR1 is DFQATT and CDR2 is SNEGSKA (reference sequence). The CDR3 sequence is CSARTGTTSPLHF. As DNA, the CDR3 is TGCAGTGCTAGGACGGGGACTACGTCACCCCTCCACTTT.

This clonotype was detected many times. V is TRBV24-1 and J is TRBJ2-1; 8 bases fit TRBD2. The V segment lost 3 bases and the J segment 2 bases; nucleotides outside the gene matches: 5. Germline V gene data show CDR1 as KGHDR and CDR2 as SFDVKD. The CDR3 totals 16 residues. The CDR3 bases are TGTGCCACCAGTGATCCGCGGGGGGCACCCTACAATGAGCAGTTCTTC. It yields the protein CATSDPRGAPYNEQFF.

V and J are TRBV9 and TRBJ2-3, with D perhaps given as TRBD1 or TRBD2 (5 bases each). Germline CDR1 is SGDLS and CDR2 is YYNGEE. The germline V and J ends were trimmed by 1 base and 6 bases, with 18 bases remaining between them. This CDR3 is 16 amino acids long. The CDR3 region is CASSVWSGSGGDTQYF. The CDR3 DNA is TGTGCCAGCAGCGTATGGTCAGGGAGTGGAGGTGATACGCAGTATTTT.

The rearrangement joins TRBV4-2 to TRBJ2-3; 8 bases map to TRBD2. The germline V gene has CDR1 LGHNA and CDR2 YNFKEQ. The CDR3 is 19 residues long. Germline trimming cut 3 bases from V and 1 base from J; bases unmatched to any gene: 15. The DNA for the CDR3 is TGTGCCAGCAGCCAGTCCATGACTGGGAAAGCGGGGGGCACAGATACGCAGTATTTT. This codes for CASSQSMTGKAGGTDTQYF.

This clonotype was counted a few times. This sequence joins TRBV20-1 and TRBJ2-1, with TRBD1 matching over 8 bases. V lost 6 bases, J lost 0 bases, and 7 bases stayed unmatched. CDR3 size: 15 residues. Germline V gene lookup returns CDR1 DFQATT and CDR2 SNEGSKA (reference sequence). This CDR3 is CSASGQGHSYNEQFF. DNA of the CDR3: TGCAGTGCCAGCGGACAGGGACACTCCTACAATGAGCAGTTCTTC.

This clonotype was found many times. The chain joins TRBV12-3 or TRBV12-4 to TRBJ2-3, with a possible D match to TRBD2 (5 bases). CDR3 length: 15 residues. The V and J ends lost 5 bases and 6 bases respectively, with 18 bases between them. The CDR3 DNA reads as TGTGCCAGCAGTCCCGGCGGCAGCCCGGGGGATACGCAGTATTTT. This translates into CASSPGGSPGDTQYF.

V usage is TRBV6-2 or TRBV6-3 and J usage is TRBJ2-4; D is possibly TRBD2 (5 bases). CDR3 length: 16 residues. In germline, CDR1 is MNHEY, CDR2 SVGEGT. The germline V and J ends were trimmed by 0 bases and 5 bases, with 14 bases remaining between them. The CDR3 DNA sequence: TGTGCCAGCAGTTACTCGACGGAGGATCCGGAAAACATTCAGTACTTC. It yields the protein CASSYSTEDPENIQYF.

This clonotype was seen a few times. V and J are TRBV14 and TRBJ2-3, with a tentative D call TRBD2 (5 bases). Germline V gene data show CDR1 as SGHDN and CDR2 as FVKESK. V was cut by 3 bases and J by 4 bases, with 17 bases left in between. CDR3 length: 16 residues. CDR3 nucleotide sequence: TGTGCCAGCAGCCAGGACCTCGGGCAAGCGGCAGATACGCAGTATTTT. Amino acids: CASSQDLGQAADTQYF.

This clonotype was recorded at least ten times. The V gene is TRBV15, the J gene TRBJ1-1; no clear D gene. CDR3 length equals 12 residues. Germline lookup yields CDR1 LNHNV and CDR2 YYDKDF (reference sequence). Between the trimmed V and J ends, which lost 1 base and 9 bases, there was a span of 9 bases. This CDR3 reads CATSRVEGKAFF. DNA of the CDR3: TGTGCCACCAGCAGAGTGGAGGGAAAAGCTTTCTTT.

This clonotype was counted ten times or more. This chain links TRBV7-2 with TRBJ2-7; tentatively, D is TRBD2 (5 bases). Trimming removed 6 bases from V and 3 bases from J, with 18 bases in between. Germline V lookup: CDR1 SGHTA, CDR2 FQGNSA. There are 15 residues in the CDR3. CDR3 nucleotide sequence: TGTGCCAGCAGGTCCCCAGGTGCCCGGGGCTACGAGCAGTACTTC. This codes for CASRSPGARGYEQYF. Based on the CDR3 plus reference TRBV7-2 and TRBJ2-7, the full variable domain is GAGVSQSPSNKVTEKGKDVELRCDPISGHTALYWYRQSLGQGLEFLIYFQGNSAPDKSGLPSDRFSAERTGGSVSTLTIQRTQQEDSAVYLCASRSPGARGYEQYFGPGTRLTVT.

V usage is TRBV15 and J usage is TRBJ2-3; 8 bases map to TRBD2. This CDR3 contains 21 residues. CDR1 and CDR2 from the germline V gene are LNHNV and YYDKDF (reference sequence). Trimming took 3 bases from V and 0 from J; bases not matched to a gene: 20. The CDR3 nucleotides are TGTGCCACCAGCAGGAGAAAAGCGGGGGCCCCTTATCCCACTAGCACAGATACGCAGTATTTT. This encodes CATSRRKAGAPYPTSTDTQYF.

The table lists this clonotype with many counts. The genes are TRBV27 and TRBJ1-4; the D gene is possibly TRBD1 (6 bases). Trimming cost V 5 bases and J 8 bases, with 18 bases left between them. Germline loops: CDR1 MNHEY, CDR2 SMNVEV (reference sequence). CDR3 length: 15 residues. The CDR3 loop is CASSVGQGLREKLFF. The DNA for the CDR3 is TGTGCCAGCAGTGTTGGGCAGGGGTTACGGGAAAAACTGTTTTTT.

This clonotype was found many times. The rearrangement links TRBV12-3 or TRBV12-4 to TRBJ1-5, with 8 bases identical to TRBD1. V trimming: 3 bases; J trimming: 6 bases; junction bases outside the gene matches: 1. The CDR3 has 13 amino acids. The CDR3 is CASSLGTGQPQHF. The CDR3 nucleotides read TGTGCCAGCAGTTTGGGGACAGGTCAGCCCCAGCATTTT.

The CDR3 DNA sequence: TGTGCCAGCTCACCACGACAGGGGGCTACGAACACCGGGGAGCTGTTTTTT. Translated, it gives CASSPRQGATNTGELFF. The rearrangement links TRBV18 to TRBJ2-2; the match to TRBD1 covers 10 bases. V gave up 1 base and J gave up 0 bases; unmatched junction bases: 2. Looked up from germline, CDR1 is KGHSH and CDR2 is LQKENI. This CDR3 is 17 amino acids long.

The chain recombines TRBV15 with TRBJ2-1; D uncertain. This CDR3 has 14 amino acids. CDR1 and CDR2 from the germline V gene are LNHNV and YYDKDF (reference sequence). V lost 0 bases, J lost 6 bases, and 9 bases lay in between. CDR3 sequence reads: CATSRDPGPNEQFF. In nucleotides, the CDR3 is TGTGCCACCAGCAGAGATCCCGGACCCAATGAGCAGTTCTTC.

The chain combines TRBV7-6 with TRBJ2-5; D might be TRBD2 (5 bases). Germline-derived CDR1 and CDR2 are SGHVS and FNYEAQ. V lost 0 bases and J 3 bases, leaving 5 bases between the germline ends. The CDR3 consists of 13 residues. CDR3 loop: CASSLAEEETQYF. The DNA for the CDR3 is TGTGCCAGCAGCTTAGCGGAGGAAGAGACCCAGTACTTC.

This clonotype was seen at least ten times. The CDR3 DNA is TGTGCCAGCAGCTTTCGCGCAGACTTCATTGGGGTTGAAGCTTTCTTT. The encoded protein is CASSFRADFIGVEAFF. The J gene is TRBJ1-1, the V gene TRBV7-2; no reliable D call. Trimming pared 3 bases from V and 7 bases from J, leaving 21 bases between. This CDR3 is built from 16 residues. CDR1 and CDR2 from the germline V gene are SGHTA and FQGNSA.

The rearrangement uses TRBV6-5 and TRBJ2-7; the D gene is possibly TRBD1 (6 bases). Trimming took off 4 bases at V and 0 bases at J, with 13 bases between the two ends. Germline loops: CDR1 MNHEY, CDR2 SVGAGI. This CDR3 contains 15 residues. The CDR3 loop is CASSFRTDGSYEQYF. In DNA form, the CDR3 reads TGTGCCAGCAGTTTCCGGACAGATGGCTCCTACGAGCAGTACTTC.

CDR3 sequence: CASSSTGTAPYEQYF. DNA for the CDR3: TGTGCCAGCAGCTCGACCGGGACAGCACCCTACGAGCAGTACTTC. The genes are TRBV11-2 and TRBJ2-7; TRBD1 agrees at 7 bases. V was pared by 4 bases and J by 2 bases, with 8 bases of the junction left unmatched. Germline V gene lookup returns CDR1 SGHAT and CDR2 FQNNGV. The CDR3 is 15 amino acids.